The 18 T cell receptor beta chains below were found in one sample sequenced in a study of tumor-infiltrating lymphocytes in oesophageal squamous cell carcinoma. TCRdb independently ran MiXCR on the PCR reads; one entry per CDR3 protein. The sample has around 22,000 distinct CDR3 sequences, 38% seen once. The sample was esophageal tumor tissue. The source is a male donor with esophageal squamous cell carcinoma.

CDR3 nucleotide sequence: TGTGCCAGCAGTCCTTTGGGGGGGATGAGTAATTCACCCCTCCACTTT. Encoded protein: CASSPLGGMSNSPLHF. The chain is built from TRBV12-3 or TRBV12-4 and TRBJ1-6, with D tentatively TRBD1 (5 bases). V was trimmed by 5 bases and J by 6 bases, leaving 17 bases between them. This CDR3 has 16 residues.

At least ten counts were recorded for this clonotype. V and J are TRBV7-3 and TRBJ1-2; 7 positions agree with TRBD1. The CDR3 contains 13 residues. The germline V gene encodes CDR1 SGHTA and CDR2 FQGTGA. J gave up 7 bases and V 0 bases, and 2 bases lay outside the gene matches. CDR3 nucleotide sequence: TGTGCCAGCAGCTTAACGACAGGGACTGGCTACACCTTC. Protein product: CASSLTTGTGYTF. The complete variable domain, with remaining parts taken from reference TRBV7-3 and TRBJ1-2, reads GAGVSQTPSNKVTEKGKYVELRCDPISGHTALYWYRQSLGQGPEFLIYFQGTGAADDSGLPNDRFFAVRPEGSVSTLKIQRTERGDSAVYLCASSLTTGTGYTFGSGTRLTVV.

The V call is TRBV7-1, the J call TRBJ2-3; no definite D call. TRBV7-1 is known as an ORF, though its function is uncertain. This CDR3 comprises 12 residues. Trimming took off 11 bases at V and 5 bases at J, with 14 bases between the two ends. The CDR3 coding sequence is TGTGCCGACGGACGGCAACTAGATACGCAGTATTTT. Translation: CADGRQLDTQYF.

The chain links TRBV7-2 to TRBJ2-1, with 9 bases matching TRBD2. The germline CDR1 and CDR2 sequences are SGHTA and FQGNSA. The junction had 9 bases not matched to a gene; V was cut back by 3 bases and J by 0 bases. CDR3 length: 18 amino acids. The DNA for the CDR3 is TGTGCCAGCAGCTTTCGCGCGAGCGGGAGGAGCTCCTACAATGAGCAGTTCTTC. This translates into CASSFRASGRSSYNEQFF.

This clonotype was counted many times. The genes are TRBV12-3 or TRBV12-4 and TRBJ2-7, with 7 bases fitting TRBD2. This CDR3 is 13 amino acids long. With 7 bases clipped from V and 2 bases from J, the junction kept 5 bases outside the gene matches. CDR3 nucleotides: TGTGCCAGCACCCCCGGACTAGCCTACGAGCAGTACTTC. The encoded protein is CASTPGLAYEQYF.

This clonotype has a count of ten or more. V is TRBV5-4 and J is TRBJ2-3; unclear D gene. The CDR3 has 14 amino acids. CDR1 SGHNT and CDR2 YYREEE come from the germline V gene (reference sequence). V dropped 2 bases and J dropped 2 bases, with 9 bases sitting between them. The CDR3 nucleotides read TGTGCCAGCAGCTTCTTGGCCTCCACAGATACGCAGTATTTT. This codes for CASSFLASTDTQYF.

The chain's CDR3 is CASSSGVSHEQFF. CDR3 DNA sequence: TGTGCCAGCAGCTCGGGGGTTTCCCATGAGCAGTTCTTC. This rearrangement joins TRBV7-2 to TRBJ2-7, with D maybe TRBD2 (6 bases). Judging by the DNA end, TRBJ2-1 fits better; the J call may be wrong. The germline gives CDR1 SGHTA, CDR2 FQGNSA. The CDR3 runs 13 residues.

By sample fraction, this clonotype is medium-sized. The chain carries TRBV7-3 and TRBJ2-7; 9 positions agree with TRBD1. The V gene end was trimmed by 0 bases and the J gene end by 3 bases; junction bases not matched to a gene: 6. The CDR3 length is 16 residues. CDR1 and CDR2 from the germline V gene are SGHTA and FQGTGA. CDR3 protein: CASSLTTGQGGYEQYF. The DNA of the CDR3 is TGTGCCAGCAGCTTAACTACGGGACAGGGAGGCTACGAGCAGTACTTC.

This rearrangement joins TRBV28 to TRBJ2-3; no firm D call. The CDR3 has 16 amino acids. Germline CDR1 is MDHEN and CDR2 is SYDVKM. V shed 7 bases and J shed 0 bases, with 17 bases lying between them. CDR3 nucleotide sequence: TGTGCCAGCACCCTACTCGGGTCAGCAAGCACAGATACGCAGTATTTT. Amino acid sequence: CASTLLGSASTDTQYF.

The rearrangement links TRBV20-1 to TRBJ2-7; 7 bases align to TRBD1. The J call is uncertain, as TRBJ2-1 better fits the DNA end. In germline, CDR1 is DFQATT, CDR2 SNEGSKA (reference sequence). The CDR3 totals 16 residues. CDR3 loop: CSARDLGQSSYNEQFF. The DNA for the CDR3 is TGCAGTGCTAGAGATCTGGGACAGAGCTCCTACAATGAGCAGTTCTTC.

This clonotype was detected ten times or more. The chain recombines TRBV7-2 with TRBJ2-3, with 12 positions matching TRBD2. J lost 3 bases, V lost 5 bases, and 6 bases had no gene match. CDR3 size: 16 residues. Germline V gene sequence: CDR1 SGHTA, CDR2 FQGNSA. This chain's CDR3 is CASSRRLAGETDTQYF. The DNA of the CDR3 is TGTGCCAGCAGCCGTCGACTAGCGGGAGAAACAGATACGCAGTATTTT.

With respect to this clonotype: The CDR3 does not end in the conserved phenylalanine or tryptophan, so this is likely a read error. The DNA is omitted, as the CDR3 cannot be located on it reliably, and the CDR3 follows TCRdb's listing. The rearrangement joins TRBV7-8 to TRBJ2-6; the table assigns TRBD1, which was not confirmed against the DNA. The CDR3 is 8 residues long, ends included. From germline, CDR1 is SGHVS and CDR2 FQNEAQ. The CDR3 is CASSQEGQ.

This clonotype rates as medium-sized. Given a much more abundant clone one base away, this may be a read error. The chain uses TRBV7-9 and TRBJ2-7; 9 nucleotides match TRBD1. V was pared by 4 bases and J by 7 bases, with 17 bases of the junction left unmatched. CDR1 SEHNR and CDR2 FQNEAQ come from the germline V gene (reference sequence). The CDR3 loop spans 17 amino acids. The CDR3 nucleotides are TGTGCCAGCAGCTCCAGGACCGGGACAGGGACTCGCAATGAGCAGTACTTC. Its protein is CASSSRTGTGTRNEQYF.

This clonotype was detected many times. This chain links TRBV11-2 with TRBJ2-7; 9 positions agree with TRBD2. This CDR3 contains 15 residues. From germline, CDR1 is SGHAT and CDR2 FQNNGV. V lost 3 bases and J lost 5; bases outside the gene matches: 8. The CDR3 DNA reads TGTGCCAGCAGCTTCGGGCGGGGGGGCTGGGACGAGCAGTACTTC. Translated: CASSFGRGGWDEQYF.

This clonotype was seen repeatedly, ten times or more. V and J are TRBV6-1 and TRBJ2-5; 10 bases fit TRBD1. Germline V gives CDR1 MNHNS, CDR2 SASEGT. V gave up 6 bases and J gave up 5 bases; unmatched junction bases: 9. The CDR3 sequence is 15 residues long. The CDR3 nucleotides read TGTGCCAGCAGCGACGAGGGACAGGGGCCTGAGACCCAGTACTTC. It translates to CASSDEGQGPETQYF.

This clonotype was observed many times. This chain joins TRBV6-1 and TRBJ1-1; tentative D call: TRBD1 (5 bases). The V end lost 6 bases, the J end lost 5 bases, and 19 bases lay between the germline ends. Germline loops: CDR1 MNHNS, CDR2 SASEGT. The CDR3 has 15 amino acids. This CDR3 is CASRLASGGETEAFF. The DNA of the CDR3 is TGTGCCAGCAGGCTGGCGTCCGGGGGGGAAACTGAAGCTTTCTTT.

The genes are TRBV9 and TRBJ2-2, with a weak D call TRBD1 (6 bases). The CDR3 runs 16 residues. V gave up 2 bases and J gave up 2 bases, with 13 bases separating them. In germline, CDR1 is SGDLS, CDR2 YYNGEE. The CDR3 here is CASSVKGVENTGELFF. The CDR3 DNA reads as TGTGCCAGCAGCGTCAAGGGGGTAGAAAACACCGGGGAGCTGTTTTTT.

This clonotype came up many times. This may be a read error, as it is one base from a much larger clone. V gene TRBV7-3 combines with J gene TRBJ2-1; D could derive from TRBD1 or TRBD2 (5 bases each). The end of the DNA aligns better with TRBJ2-7, so the J call may be wrong. Germline V gene sequence: CDR1 SGHTA, CDR2 FQGTGA. CDR3 length: 15 amino acids. The CDR3, as DNA: TGTGCCAGCAGCTTCGGTGGGGGAACCTACAATGAGCAGTACTTC. It is translated as CASSFGGGTYNEQYF.